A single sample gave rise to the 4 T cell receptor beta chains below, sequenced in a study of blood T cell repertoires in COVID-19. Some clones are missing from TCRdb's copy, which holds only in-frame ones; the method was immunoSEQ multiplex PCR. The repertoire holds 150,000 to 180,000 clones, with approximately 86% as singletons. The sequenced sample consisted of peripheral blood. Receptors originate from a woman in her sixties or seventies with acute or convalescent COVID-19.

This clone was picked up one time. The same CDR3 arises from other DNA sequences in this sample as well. CDR3 sequence reads: CASSLGTSTDTQYF. CDR3 bases: TGCGCCAGCAGCTTGGGGACTTCCACAGATACGCAGTATTTT. The rearrangement links TRBV5-1 to TRBJ2-3, with D possibly being TRBD2 (5 bases). Germline V gene sequence: CDR1 SGHRS, CDR2 YFSETQ. V lost 0 bases, J lost 2 bases, and 7 bases lay in between. The CDR3 extends over 14 amino acids.

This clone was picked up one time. The CDR3 spells CASNPGTGGSSTDTQYF. The CDR3 coding sequence is TGTGCCAGCAACCCCGGGACAGGGGGCAGTAGCACAGATACGCAGTATTTT. The rearrangement links TRBV27 to TRBJ2-3; 12 bases are a match to TRBD1. This CDR3 has 17 amino acids. The germline gives CDR1 MNHEY, CDR2 SMNVEV (reference sequence). V lost 7 bases, J lost 0 bases, and 8 bases stayed unmatched.

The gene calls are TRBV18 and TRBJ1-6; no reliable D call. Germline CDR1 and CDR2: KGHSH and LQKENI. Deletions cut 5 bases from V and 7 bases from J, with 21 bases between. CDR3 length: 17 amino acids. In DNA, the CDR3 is TGTGCCAGCTCATCCGAGCGGGCAGCGCTTTTGAATTCACCCCTCCACTTT. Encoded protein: CASSSERAALLNSPLHF.

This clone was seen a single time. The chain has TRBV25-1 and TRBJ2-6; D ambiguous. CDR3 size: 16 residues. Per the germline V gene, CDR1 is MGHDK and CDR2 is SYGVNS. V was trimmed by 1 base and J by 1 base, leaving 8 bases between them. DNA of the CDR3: TGTGCCAGCAGTGAATCATTCGGGTCTGGGGCCAACGTCCTGACTTTC. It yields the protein CASSESFGSGANVLTF. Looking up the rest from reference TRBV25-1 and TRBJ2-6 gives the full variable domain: EADIYQTPRYLVIGTGKKITLECSQTMGHDKMYWYQQDPGMELHLIHYSYGVNSTEKGDLSSESTVSRIRTEHFPLTLESARPSHTSQYLCASSESFGSGANVLTFGAGSRLTVL.